The rows below give T cell receptor beta chains drawn from one sample of a study of T cell repertoires in cytomegalovirus infection. TCRdb fed the reads into MiXCR, producing one record per CDR3 protein. The table records about 570,000 distinct CDR3 sequences, 40% of them present only once. For these TCRs, the target antigens are not known. Source: cultured PBMCs, taken from culture after CMV antigen stimulation. These receptors were collected from a human donor in good health (CMV status not recorded). Some clones in this sample may be carry-over from other donors' samples. CDR3s include the opening cysteine and the closing phenylalanine or tryptophan. The order of the fields is J gene, V gene, D gene, clone size, CDR3 DNA, CDR3 protein. The D gene is left open where the match is weak. The size entry is marked missing in some rows and otherwise reads once, few, many or a size class.

J: TRBJ1-5
V: TRBV6-1
D: NA
size: NA
DNA: TGTGCCAGCAGTGATGCTGGGTGGGGCAATCAGCCCCAGCATTTT
CDR3: CASSDAGWGNQPQHF

J: TRBJ2-7
V: TRBV4-1
D: NA
size: NA
DNA: TGCGCCAGCAGCCAAGGGGAGGGACAGACCTACGAGCAGTACTTC
CDR3: CASSQGEGQTYEQYF

J: TRBJ1-1
V: TRBV7-2
D: TRBD1
size: few
DNA: TGTGCCAGCAGCTCCTACAGGGGGCACACTGAAGCTTTCTTT
CDR3: CASSSYRGHTEAFF

J: TRBJ2-7
V: TRBV7-8
D: TRBD2
size: NA
DNA: TGTGCCAGCAGCCCGATAGCGGGGATGCTCTACGAGCAGTACTTC
CDR3: CASSPIAGMLYEQYF

J: TRBJ1-5
V: TRBV28
D: NA
size: NA
DNA: TGTGCCAGCAGTTTTCCCGGCTCCAATCAGCCCCAGCATTTT
CDR3: CASSFPGSNQPQHF

J: TRBJ2-5
V: TRBV6-6
D: NA
size: few
DNA: TGTGCCAGCCATAACACAGGGTTTGGGCAAGAGACCCAGTACTTC
CDR3: CASHNTGFGQETQYF

J: TRBJ1-4
V: TRBV11-2
D: NA
size: NA
DNA: TGTGCCAGCAGCTTAGGGGGCCAGGCAACTAATGAAAAACTGTTTTTT
CDR3: CASSLGGQATNEKLFF

J: TRBJ2-7
V: TRBV12-3/TRBV12-4
D: TRBD2
size: NA
DNA: TGTGCCAGCAGTTTAGAGGCTAGCGGGGACGCTTGGGAGCAGTACTTC
CDR3: CASSLEASGDAWEQYF

J: TRBJ1-4
V: TRBV5-1
D: NA
size: NA
DNA: TGCGCCAGCAGCTTGGCTCTGGCTAATGAAAAACTGTTTTTT
CDR3: CASSLALANEKLFF

J: TRBJ1-1
V: TRBV6-1
D: TRBD1
size: NA
DNA: TGTGCCAGCACCACGGGACAGCCAAAAGAAGCTTTCTTT
CDR3: CASTTGQPKEAFF

J: TRBJ1-1
V: TRBV7-9
D: NA
size: NA
DNA: TGTGCCAGCAGCCCCCCCCGGGTTACATGGAACACTGAAGCTTTCTTT
CDR3: CASSPPRVTWNTEAFF

J: TRBJ2-7
V: TRBV20-1
D: NA
size: NA
DNA: TGCAGTGCTCCGACTTTTTACGAGCAGTACTTC
CDR3: CSAPTFYEQYF

J: TRBJ2-7
V: TRBV27
D: NA
size: NA
DNA: TGTGCCAGCAGTTTAATCGCCAGGGTAGGCGAGCAGTACTTC
CDR3: CASSLIARVGEQYF

J: TRBJ1-5
V: TRBV27
D: TRBD1
size: NA
DNA: TGTGCCAGCAGTTCAGACAGGGCTTATAAGCCCCAGCATTTT
CDR3: CASSSDRAYKPQHF

J: TRBJ1-1
V: TRBV7-2
D: NA
size: many
DNA: TGTGCCAGCAGCTTAGGGCCAGCAGGGGCAGGGATGAACACTGAAGCTTTCTTT
CDR3: CASSLGPAGAGMNTEAFF